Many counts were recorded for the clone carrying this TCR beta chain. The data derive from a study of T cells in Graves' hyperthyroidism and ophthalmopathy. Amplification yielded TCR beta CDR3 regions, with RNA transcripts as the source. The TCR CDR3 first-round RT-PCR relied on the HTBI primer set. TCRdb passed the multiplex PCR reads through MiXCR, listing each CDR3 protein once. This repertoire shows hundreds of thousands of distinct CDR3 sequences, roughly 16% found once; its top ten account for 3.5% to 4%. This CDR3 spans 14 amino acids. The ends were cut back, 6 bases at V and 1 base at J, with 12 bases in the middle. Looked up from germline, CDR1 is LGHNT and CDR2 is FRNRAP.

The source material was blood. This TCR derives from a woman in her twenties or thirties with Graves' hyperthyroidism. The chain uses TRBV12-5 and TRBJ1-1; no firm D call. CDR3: CASGRGSWNTEAFF. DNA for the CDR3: TGTGCTAGTGGCCGCGGGTCCTGGAACACTGAAGCTTTCTTT.